The next 14 T cell receptor beta chains were all read from a single sample in a study of regulatory T cells in long-lasting Graves disease. Libraries of TCR beta came from iRepertoire HTBI primers plus Arm-PCR of CDR3 regions. TCRdb passed the multiplex PCR reads through MiXCR, listing each CDR3 protein once. The data contain hundreds of thousands of distinct CDR3 sequences, 16% of them seen just once; the ten biggest clones take up over 8.5%. This sample's time point: newly diagnosed GD, antithyroid drugs for less than 3 months. After RNA was extracted from PBMCs, the TCR library was made from it. This sample also appeared in a second study, on T cells in Graves' hyperthyroidism and ophthalmopathy.

Specimen: peripheral blood mononuclear cells (PBMCs), collected at new diagnosis, from a patient treated with antithyroid drugs. The receptor source for this set is a woman aged 30 to 39 with Graves disease.

The rearrangement joins TRBV4-3 to TRBJ1-4; 9 nucleotides align to TRBD1. The CDR3 loop spans 15 amino acids. The V segment lost 3 bases and the J segment 6 bases; nucleotides outside the gene matches: 5. Germline V gene lookup returns CDR1 LGHNA and CDR2 YSLEER. The CDR3 nucleotides are TGCGCCAGCAGCCACCAACAGGGGGCGGATGAAAAACTGTTTTTT. Translated, it gives CASSHQQGADEKLFF.

Many counts were recorded for this clonotype. The chain carries TRBV20-1 and TRBJ1-1; 7 bases line up with TRBD1. The length of the CDR3 is 14 residues. Germline CDR1 is DFQATT and CDR2 is SNEGSKA (reference sequence). With 3 bases clipped from V and 0 bases from J, the junction kept 4 bases outside the gene matches. CDR3 in DNA: TGCAGTGCTAGGGCCAGGGGGATGAACACTGAAGCTTTCTTT. Translated: CSARARGMNTEAFF.

This clonotype was seen at least ten times. The rearrangement uses TRBV19 and TRBJ2-5; 10 positions agree with TRBD1. CDR1 LNHDA and CDR2 SQIVND come from the germline V gene (reference sequence). The CDR3 runs to 16 residues. V dropped 3 bases and J dropped 1; count of bases not matched to a gene: 5. The chain's CDR3 is CASSIRGDRGQETQYF. Here the CDR3 DNA reads TGTGCCAGTAGTATTAGGGGGGACAGGGGCCAAGAGACCCAGTACTTC.

This clonotype has ten or more counts. The chain combines TRBV5-1 with TRBJ2-1; D is unresolved. CDR3 length: 15 residues. The germline V and J ends were trimmed by 0 bases and 4 bases, with 11 bases remaining between them. CDR1 and CDR2 from the germline V gene are SGHRS and YFSETQ. In DNA form, the CDR3 reads TGCGCCAGCAGCTTGGGGGGATCTAAGTACAATGAGCAGTTCTTC. Its translation is CASSLGGSKYNEQFF.

This clonotype has more than one count but fewer than ten. The chain links TRBV5-4 to TRBJ1-4; no definite D call. CDR1 and CDR2 from the germline V gene are SGHNT and YYREEE (reference sequence). The V end lost 1 base, the J end lost 2 bases, and 6 bases lay between the germline ends. This CDR3 contains 14 residues. This chain's CDR3 is CASSLWHTNEKLFF. CDR3 in DNA: TGTGCCAGCAGCTTGTGGCATACTAATGAAAAACTGTTTTTT.

Ten or more counts support this clonotype. The genes are TRBV20-1 and TRBJ2-1; TRBD1 aligns across 8 bases. The V segment lost 3 bases and the J segment 7 bases; nucleotides outside the gene matches: 8. The CDR3 spans 14 residues. Germline-derived CDR1 and CDR2 are DFQATT and SNEGSKA (reference sequence). The DNA for the CDR3 is TGCAGTGCTAGCAAGTGGGACAGGCGTAATGAGCAGTTCTTC. Translating it yields CSASKWDRRNEQFF.

This clonotype was seen only a few times. The gene calls are TRBV19 and TRBJ2-1, with D unresolved. The CDR3 is 17 residues long. Trimming took off 5 bases at V and 0 bases at J, with 17 bases between the two ends. Germline CDR1 reads LNHDA; CDR2 reads SQIVND (reference sequence). The CDR3 bases are TGTGCCAGTAGTTCAAAGAGGCGGTTAAGCTCCTACAATGAGCAGTTCTTC. Protein product: CASSSKRRLSSYNEQFF.

The sample holds many counts of this clonotype. The V gene is TRBV6-5, the J gene TRBJ2-1, with a weak D call TRBD1 (5 bases). Trimming took 0 bases from V and 7 from J, leaving 7 bases between them. The CDR3 contains 13 residues. Germline V gene data show CDR1 as MNHEY and CDR2 as SVGAGI. The chain's CDR3 is CASSYSSGNEQFF. Here the CDR3 DNA reads TGTGCCAGCAGTTACTCTTCAGGGAATGAGCAGTTCTTC.

This clonotype appeared many times. V is TRBV13 and J is TRBJ2-1; 10 bases map to TRBD2. Trimming cost V 3 bases and J 9 bases; bases outside gene matches: 11. The CDR3 has 16 amino acids. CDR1 is PRHDT, CDR2 FYEKMQ, per germline (reference sequence). CDR3 protein: CASSFTGSGRASEQFF. The CDR3 DNA sequence: TGTGCCAGCAGCTTCACGGGAAGCGGGAGGGCTAGTGAGCAGTTCTTC.

Only a few counts were recorded for this clonotype. This sequence joins TRBV7-9 and TRBJ1-2; 10 positions match TRBD1. The V gene's germline CDR1 is SEHNR and CDR2 FQNEAQ (reference sequence). The CDR3 spans 15 residues. The V segment lost 5 bases and the J segment 3 bases; nucleotides outside the gene matches: 6. The chain's CDR3 is CASSLRDRGDYGYTF. The CDR3 nucleotides are TGTGCCAGCAGCCTCCGGGACAGGGGTGACTATGGCTACACCTTC.

A few counts support this clonotype. V and J are TRBV28 and TRBJ2-1, with a weak D call TRBD1 (6 bases). Per the germline V gene, CDR1 is MDHEN and CDR2 is SYDVKM. The V end was cut by 6 bases, the J end by 0 bases, with 12 bases between. This CDR3 has 15 amino acids. The CDR3 bases are TGTGCCAGCAGAGTACAGGGTCGCTCCTACAATGAGCAGTTCTTC. Translated: CASRVQGRSYNEQFF.

V and J are TRBV25-1 and TRBJ2-7; 9 nucleotides agree with TRBD1. Trimming cost V 3 bases and J 5 bases; bases outside gene matches: 11. This CDR3 has 16 amino acids. CDR1 is MGHDK, CDR2 SYGVNS, per germline. CDR3 coding DNA: TGTGCCAGCAGTGAGACCGGGACAGGGATACAGAACGAGCAGTACTTC. Amino acids: CASSETGTGIQNEQYF.

The sample holds many counts of this clonotype. This chain joins TRBV30 and TRBJ2-1; possible D gene TRBD1, 5 bases. The DNA matches TRBJ2-5 better at its end, which makes the J call doubtful. This CDR3 has 13 residues. CDR1 is GTSNPN and CDR2 is SVGIG in the germline V gene (reference sequence). The CDR3 nucleotides read TGTGCCTGGACAAGGGGTCCCGGTTCGACCCAGTACTTC. It is translated as CAWTRGPGSTQYF.

This clonotype was picked up many times. The chain uses TRBV29-1 and TRBJ1-5; TRBD1 agrees at 8 bases. The CDR3 sequence is 14 residues long. CDR1 is SQVTM and CDR2 is ANQGSEA in the germline V gene. V lost 4 bases, J lost 5 bases, and 7 bases stayed unmatched. CDR3 amino acids: CSVGATGVDQPQHF. For the CDR3, the DNA is TGCAGCGTTGGGGCGACAGGGGTTGATCAGCCCCAGCATTTT.